The rows below give T cell receptor beta chains drawn from one sample of a study of blood T cell repertoires in COVID-19. The data were produced by immunoSEQ multiplex PCR, yet TCRdb's version contains in-frame clones alone and is incomplete. The sample yields over 200,000 clones, 70% to 90% seen once. The sequenced sample consisted of peripheral blood. The receptors here all came from a young man with COVID-19, enrolled during active disease. Each CDR3 is given with its conserved first and last residue. D genes are given only for firm matches. For some rows the clone size is stated as once, few or many, or as a class when expanded; others skip it.

>TRBV12-2|TRBJ2-7|.|.
TGTGCAAGTCGCTCGGGGACAGGGGGCCTTTTCTCCTACGAGCAGTACTTC
CASRSGTGGLFSYEQYF
>TRBV6-5|TRBJ1-2|.|.
TGTGCCAGCAGTCAGGGCCCAGAGACTGGCTACACCTTC
CASSQGPETGYTF
>TRBV5-6|TRBJ1-2|TRBD1|.
TGTGCCAGCAGCCTATGGGCAGGGGGCCGCTATGGCTACACCTTC
CASSLWAGGRYGYTF
>TRBV7-3|TRBJ1-1|.|.
TGTGCCAGCAGCTTAACCCGTGACACTGAAGCTTTCTTT
CASSLTRDTEAFF
>TRBV7-8|TRBJ2-2|TRBD1|.
TGTGCCAGCAGCTATCGGACAGGGTTGTCCACCGGGGAGCTGTTTTTT
CASSYRTGLSTGELFF
>TRBV6-2/TRBV6-3|TRBJ2-1|TRBD2|once
TGTGCCAGCAGTTACGCGTCTAGCGGGGGGTTGGCCTATGAGCAGTTCTTC
CASSYASSGGLAYEQFF
>TRBV3-1/TRBV3-2|TRBJ2-7|TRBD1|.
TGTGCCAGCAGCCAAGCCCTACAGGGGTACCGCGAGCAGTACTTC
CASSQALQGYREQYF
>TRBV19|TRBJ1-4|.|.
TGTGCCAGCCAAGGCGGGTTAGAAAAACTGTTTTTT
CASQGGLEKLFF
>TRBV5-1|TRBJ2-1|.|.
TGCGCCAGCAGCTTCGGTAGCGCAGCCTACAATGAGCAGTTCTTC
CASSFGSAAYNEQFF
>TRBV19|TRBJ1-6|.|.
TGTGCCAGTGCGGATGGGAGGGGGGCCGTATCACCCCTCCACTTT
CASADGRGAVSPLHF
>TRBV4-1|TRBJ2-1|.|.
TGCGCCAGCAGCCAAGGTCGAACGGTCTCCTACAATGAGCAGTTCTTC
CASSQGRTVSYNEQFF
>TRBV7-3|TRBJ2-1|TRBD2|.
TGTGCCAGCAGCTTAGGGACTAGCGGATACAATGAGCAGTTCTTC
CASSLGTSGYNEQFF
>TRBV7-2|TRBJ1-1|.|.
TGTGCCAGCAGCTTAGAGCGGGGTAGGACTGAAGCTTTCTTT
CASSLERGRTEAFF
>TRBV28|TRBJ2-7|.|few
TGTGCCAGCAGGAGAGGTACAGGATCCTACGAGCAGTACTTC
CASRRGTGSYEQYF
>TRBV20-1|TRBJ1-2|.|.
TGCAGTGCTAACGGGGGGTATGGCTACACCTTC
CSANGGYGYTF
>TRBV13|TRBJ2-2|TRBD1|.
TGTGCCAGCAGCTTGACGACAGGGCGGCACACCGGGGAGCTGTTTTTT
CASSLTTGRHTGELFF
>TRBV6-1|TRBJ2-7|TRBD1|.
TGTGCCAGCAGTGATTGGACAGGGGGCCTTGTCGAGCAGTACTTC
CASSDWTGGLVEQYF
>TRBV10-1|TRBJ2-7|TRBD1|.
TGCGCCACCCTACCCCCCGGACAGGACTCCTACGAGCAGTACTTC
CATLPPGQDSYEQYF
>TRBV30|TRBJ2-2|TRBD2|.
TGTGCCTGGAAGGGACTAGCGGGAGCGAACACCGGGGAGCTGTTTTTT
CAWKGLAGANTGELFF
>TRBV19|TRBJ2-1|TRBD1|.
TGTGCCAGTAGTAAGACAGGGGGTGGTTCGTACAATGAGCAGTTCTTC
CASSKTGGGSYNEQFF
>TRBV5-1|TRBJ1-1|.|.
TGCGCCAGCAGCTTGGGTGTAGCTACCATGAACACTGAAGCTTTCTTT
CASSLGVATMNTEAFF
>TRBV23-1|TRBJ2-7|.|.
TGCGCCAGCGGTAACAGGGATCTACCCTCCTACGAGCAGTACTTC
CASGNRDLPSYEQYF
>TRBV11-3|TRBJ2-2|.|.
TGTGCCAGCAGCCTCGGAAGGGGTACCGGGGAGCTGTTTTTT
CASSLGRGTGELFF
>TRBV7-3|TRBJ2-1|TRBD1|.
TGTGCCAGCAGCTTAACGGACAGGGGGGCCTACAATGAGCAGTTCTTC
CASSLTDRGAYNEQFF
>TRBV19|TRBJ2-7|.|.
TGTGCCAGTAGTATGGCACAGGGCTGGCCGGCCGAGCAGTACTTC
CASSMAQGWPAEQYF
>TRBV4-1|TRBJ2-6|.|.
TGCGCCAGCAGCCAAGAGATCGACAGGCGACCTTTGGCCAACGTCCTGACTTTC
CASSQEIDRRPLANVLTF
>TRBV23-1|TRBJ2-5|TRBD1|.
TGCGCCAGCAGTCAACCCCCCGGGACAGAGTACCAAGAGACCCAGTACTTC
CASSQPPGTEYQETQYF
>TRBV30|TRBJ1-5|.|.
TGTGCCTGGAGTCCCCAGGGCGGTCAGCCCCAGCATTTT
CAWSPQGGQPQHF
>TRBV27|TRBJ1-4|TRBD1|.
TGTGCCAGCAGGCAGGGGGCTAGGGAAAAACTGTTTTTT
CASRQGAREKLFF
>TRBV7-2|TRBJ2-1|.|once
TGTGCCAGCAGGCCACCGGGACTTATCGGTGAGCAGTTCTTC
CASRPPGLIGEQFF